Listed below are T cell receptor beta chains from one sample, sequenced in a study of T cells after yellow fever vaccination. Using its own MiXCR run on the 5' RACE reads, TCRdb lists one record per CDR3 protein. Of about 120,000 distinct CDR3 sequences listed, approximately 9% were seen once; the top ten hold approximately 39%. The material was CD8+ T cells sorted from PBMCs, obtained on the day of the yellow fever booster vaccination. These receptors were collected from a man between 18 and 29 years old who received the YFV17D yellow fever vaccine. Each CDR3 is given with its conserved first and last residue. D genes are given only for firm matches. Size is stated for part of the rows, as once, few or many counts, or as a class when the clone is expanded.

j_call v_call d_call clone_size cdr3_aa cdr3_nt
TRBJ2-7 TRBV4-1 TRBD1 NA CASSQGTGDYEQYF TGCGCCAGCAGCCAGGGGACAGGGGACTACGAGCAGTACTTC
TRBJ2-1 TRBV9 TRBD2 NA CASSVVGLATSYNEQFF TGTGCCAGCAGCGTAGTGGGACTAGCAACGTCCTACAATGAGCAGTTCTTC
TRBJ1-1 TRBV4-3 NA many CASSQGRVGGTEAFF TGCGCCAGCAGCCAAGGAAGGGTAGGGGGCACTGAAGCTTTCTTT
TRBJ2-1 TRBV6-6 TRBD2 NA CATIAGGNEQFF TGTGCCACCATAGCGGGGGGGAATGAGCAGTTCTTC
TRBJ2-2 TRBV6-5 NA NA CASSYSQGNTGELFF TGTGCCAGCAGTTATTCCCAGGGGAACACCGGGGAGCTGTTTTTT
TRBJ2-5 TRBV4-1 TRBD2 NA CASSQDPLAGIQETQYF TGCGCCAGCAGCCAAGATCCCCTAGCGGGGATACAAGAGACCCAGTACTTC
TRBJ2-5 TRBV5-6 NA few CASSRLVGVEETQYF TGTGCCAGCAGCCGACTAGTGGGAGTTGAAGAGACCCAGTACTTC
TRBJ2-1 TRBV13 NA NA CASSLVVGARDEQFF TGTGCCAGCAGCTTAGTCGTGGGGGCTAGGGATGAGCAGTTCTTC
TRBJ1-1 TRBV4-3 TRBD1 NA CASSQEPGGGEAEAFF TGCGCCAGCAGCCAAGAACCAGGGGGCGGAGAAGCTGAAGCTTTCTTT
TRBJ2-2 TRBV11-2 NA NA CASSAKANTGELFF TGTGCCAGCAGCGCCAAAGCGAACACCGGGGAGCTGTTTTTT
TRBJ2-5 TRBV7-9 NA few CASSAQGETQYF TGTGCCAGCAGCGCCCAGGGAGAGACCCAGTACTTC
TRBJ2-1 TRBV6-5 TRBD2 NA CASSPRLADYNEQFF TGTGCCAGCAGCCCCCGACTAGCGGACTACAATGAGCAGTTCTTC
TRBJ1-6 TRBV12-3/TRBV12-4 NA many CASSFRDTYNSPLHF TGTGCCAGCAGTTTCCGGGACACCTATAATTCACCCCTCCACTTT
TRBJ2-3 TRBV5-4 NA many CASSFRGEVHTDTQYF TGTGCCAGCAGCTTCCGAGGCGAGGTTCACACAGATACGCAGTATTTT
TRBJ2-7 TRBV7-8 NA few CASLGASYEQYF TGTGCCAGCCTGGGGGCCTCCTACGAGCAGTACTTC
TRBJ1-2 TRBV10-3 NA few CAISLIGPLRYGYTF TGTGCCATCAGTTTAATCGGGCCCCTGCGGTATGGCTACACCTTC
TRBJ1-1 TRBV19 TRBD1 few CATRTGTEAFF TGTGCCACCCGGACAGGCACTGAAGCTTTCTTT
TRBJ2-1 TRBV6-4 TRBD2 medium-sized CASSEAGGSYNEQFF TGTGCCAGCAGTGAAGCGGGGGGCTCCTACAATGAGCAGTTCTTC
TRBJ1-1 TRBV10-3 NA few CAGRERHDRVEAFF TGTGCCGGCCGGGAGCGTCACGATCGAGTTGAAGCTTTCTTT
TRBJ2-3 TRBV4-3 NA many CASSQEPGGNTDTQYF TGCGCCAGCAGCCAAGAGCCGGGGGGCAACACAGATACGCAGTATTTT
TRBJ2-5 TRBV12-3/TRBV12-4 TRBD2 few CASSVLAGGSGAQYF TGTGCCAGCAGCGTACTAGCGGGGGGGTCAGGGGCCCAGTACTTC
TRBJ1-6 TRBV7-2 NA NA CASSLVVGNSPLHF TGTGCCAGCAGCTTAGTGGTGGGCAATTCACCCCTCCACTTT
TRBJ2-2 TRBV11-2 NA many CASTPRPRQGGRTGELFF TGTGCCAGCACCCCGCGACCCCGTCAGGGGGGGAGGACCGGGGAGCTGTTTTTT
TRBJ2-5 TRBV29-1 TRBD1 few CSVQHRGIETQYF TGCAGCGTTCAGCACAGGGGGATCGAGACCCAGTACTTC
TRBJ1-5 TRBV21-1 NA few CASSKGYGECNQPQHF TGTGCCAGCAGCAAAGGATACGGTGAATGCAATCAGCCCCAGCATTTT
TRBJ2-1 TRBV7-3 NA NA CASSLTLGLIDEQFF TGTGCCAGCAGCTTAACTCTGGGGCTAATCGATGAGCAGTTCTTC
TRBJ2-2 TRBV12-3/TRBV12-4 NA few CASSTFIIRTAVTGELFF TGTGCCAGCAGTACTTTCATAATACGGACGGCGGTGACCGGGGAGCTGTTTTTT
TRBJ2-5 TRBV29-1 TRBD2 many CSVETGRVETQYF TGCAGCGTTGAGACCGGGAGGGTAGAGACCCAGTACTTC
TRBJ2-2 TRBV4-1 NA NA CASSQDVGTGELFF TGCGCCAGCAGCCAAGATGTGGGGACCGGGGAGCTGTTTTTT
TRBJ1-1 TRBV7-9 TRBD1 many CASSFGTGFLDTEAFF TGTGCCAGCAGCTTCGGGACAGGTTTCTTGGACACTGAAGCTTTCTTT
TRBJ2-2 TRBV27 TRBD1 NA CASSLGSIGGAIGELFF TGTGCCAGCAGTTTAGGGAGTATAGGGGGCGCTATCGGGGAGCTGTTTTTT
TRBJ1-1 TRBV25-1 NA many CASSELGELTFF TGTGCCAGCAGTGAACTTGGGGAGTTGACTTTCTTT
TRBJ2-2 TRBV4-3 NA few CASSQVGGYYTGELFF TGCGCCAGCAGCCAAGTGGGGGGCTATTATACCGGGGAGCTGTTTTTT
TRBJ1-1 TRBV27 NA NA CASSLQLNTEAFF TGTGCCAGCAGTTTACAGTTGAACACTGAAGCTTTCTTT
TRBJ2-3 TRBV12-3/TRBV12-4 NA NA CASSLPADTQYF TGTGCCAGCAGTTTGCCGGCGGATACGCAGTATTTT
TRBJ2-1 TRBV7-9 TRBD2 few CASSSPRTSGLEQFF TGTGCCAGCAGCTCACCTCGGACTAGCGGGCTTGAGCAGTTCTTC
TRBJ2-3 TRBV7-3 TRBD1 few CASSLTTGRRDTQYF TGTGCCAGCAGCTTAACGACAGGGCGGAGGGATACGCAGTATTTT
TRBJ2-1 TRBV7-6 TRBD2 many CASSLVSGGRQFF TGTGCCAGCAGCTTAGTTTCGGGGGGGCGGCAGTTCTTC
TRBJ2-5 TRBV10-3 TRBD2 NA CAISEPRTSGGTEETQYF TGTGCCATCAGTGAGCCAAGGACTAGCGGGGGGACGGAAGAGACCCAGTACTTC
TRBJ2-2 TRBV7-9 TRBD2 NA CASSLARDYHVDGELFF TGTGCCAGCAGCTTAGCGCGGGACTACCATGTCGACGGGGAGCTGTTTTTT
TRBJ1-1 TRBV4-2 NA NA CASSRQDTEAFF TGTGCCAGCAGCCGTCAGGACACTGAAGCTTTCTTT
TRBJ1-2 TRBV10-3 NA few CAISYSTSGESLFNYGYTF TGTGCCATCAGTTACTCAACCTCAGGGGAGTCTCTCTTTAACTATGGCTACACCTTC
TRBJ1-5 TRBV2 NA few CASSEGGQPQHF TGTGCCAGCAGTGAAGGGGGTCAGCCCCAGCATTTT
TRBJ1-2 TRBV29-1 NA few CSVVDPDTYGYTF TGCAGCGTTGTGGACCCAGATACCTATGGCTACACCTTC
TRBJ2-7 TRBV12-3/TRBV12-4 NA NA CASSPLEVRGREQYF TGTGCCAGCAGCCCCCTGGAGGTCCGAGGTAGGGAGCAGTACTTC
TRBJ2-1 TRBV4-1 NA NA CASSQRVQGGFDEQFF TGCGCCAGCAGCCAAAGGGTACAGGGTGGGTTCGATGAGCAGTTCTTC
TRBJ2-7 TRBV4-1 NA few CASSQVSRYEQYF TGCGCCAGCAGCCAAGTTAGTCGCTACGAGCAGTACTTC
TRBJ2-3 TRBV5-5 NA many CASSLSGDTQYF TGTGCCAGCAGCTTGAGTGGGGATACGCAGTATTTT
TRBJ2-1 TRBV11-3 TRBD1 few CASSTRDRGLNEQFF TGTGCCAGCAGTACCCGGGACAGGGGGCTCAATGAGCAGTTCTTC
TRBJ1-1 TRBV7-6 NA few CASSPSRGVGAFF TGTGCCAGCAGCCCCAGTAGGGGAGTTGGGGCTTTCTTT
TRBJ2-5 TRBV5-1 NA NA CASSPDGQETQYF TGCGCCAGCAGTCCGGACGGGCAAGAGACCCAGTACTTC